A selection of T cell receptor beta chains follows, all from one sample in a study of T cell responses to AZD1222 COVID-19 vaccine. TCRdb's copy holds only in-frame clones and misses some; the assay was immunoSEQ multiplex PCR. The sample includes around 84,000 clones, roughly 85% of them seen just once. Sequenced material: peripheral blood, taken on day 0 of AZD1222 vaccination. Receptors were obtained from an adult in good health. Both conserved end residues are trimmed from each CDR3. The order of the fields is J gene, clone size, V gene, CDR3 protein. Rows may omit the clone size; those that give it use once, few, many or a size class.

>TRBJ2-2|NA|TRBV5-4
ASSLEGRNTGELF
>TRBJ1-1|NA|TRBV19
ASSTQISGTEAF
>TRBJ2-5|NA|TRBV7-9
ASSLAQGLAQETQY
>TRBJ2-3|NA|TRBV7-3
ASSTGLAGGTDTQY
>TRBJ2-1|NA|TRBV4-2
ASSQLSGRTRNEQF
>TRBJ2-1|NA|TRBV5-1
ASSLYNEQF
>TRBJ2-7|NA|TRBV7-2
ASSKDYAYEQY
>TRBJ2-5|NA|TRBV9
ASSVVPGAGETQY
>TRBJ1-2|NA|TRBV3-1/TRBV3-2
ASSQTGVLYGYT
>TRBJ1-1|NA|TRBV19
ASRGQGNTEAF
>TRBJ2-2|NA|TRBV11-2
ASSLGGLAGVTGELF
>TRBJ1-1|NA|TRBV6-5
ASSYSGGETRTEAF
>TRBJ2-1|NA|TRBV7-8
ASSLEGLAFNREQF
>TRBJ2-1|NA|TRBV29-1
SVAPDRGRVDEQF
>TRBJ2-7|NA|TRBV7-2
ASSPAGAVNEQY
>TRBJ2-1|once|TRBV29-1
SVEGGIADPYEQF
>TRBJ2-7|NA|TRBV19
ASSTGQEVIYEQY
>TRBJ1-2|NA|TRBV29-1
SADSQGVNYGYT
>TRBJ2-6|NA|TRBV7-3
ASSSLQTGANVLT
>TRBJ1-1|NA|TRBV5-1
ASSLNRDRGSEAF
>TRBJ2-1|NA|TRBV7-9
ASNGARGGNEQF
>TRBJ2-7|NA|TRBV10-2
ASTGTGGGYEQY
>TRBJ1-5|NA|TRBV19
ASRLGGGNQPQH